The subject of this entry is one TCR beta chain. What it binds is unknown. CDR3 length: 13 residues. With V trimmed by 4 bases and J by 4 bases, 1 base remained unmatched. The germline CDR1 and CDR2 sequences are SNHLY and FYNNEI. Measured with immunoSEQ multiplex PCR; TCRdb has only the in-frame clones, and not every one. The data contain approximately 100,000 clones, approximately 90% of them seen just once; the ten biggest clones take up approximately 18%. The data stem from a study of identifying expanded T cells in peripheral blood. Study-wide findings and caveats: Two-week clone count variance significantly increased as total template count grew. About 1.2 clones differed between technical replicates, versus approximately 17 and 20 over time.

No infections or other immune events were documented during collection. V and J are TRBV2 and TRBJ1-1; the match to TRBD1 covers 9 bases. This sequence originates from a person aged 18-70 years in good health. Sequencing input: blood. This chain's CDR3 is CASSGDRATEAFF. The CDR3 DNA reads TGTGCCAGCAGTGGGGACAGGGCCACTGAAGCTTTCTTT.